Below are 10 T cell receptor beta chains sequenced from a single sample in a study of shared clonotypes between healthy human individuals. This table comes from immunoSEQ multiplex PCR, and its TCRdb copy is limited to in-frame clones, with some not included. This sample has fewer than 200,000 clones, with approximately 70% found just once. What was sequenced was memory CD4+ T cells sorted from blood. Subset given: CD45RA-negative fraction. The receptors derive from a man aged 25 to 45 in good health.

This chain connects TRBV28 to TRBJ2-1; weak D call: TRBD2 (6 bases). Germline V gene sequence: CDR1 MDHEN, CDR2 SYDVKM. Trimming stripped 0 bases from V and 2 bases from J, with 8 bases between. This CDR3 region has 15 residues. The CDR3 region has the DNA TGTGCCAGCAGTTTATGGGCTAGCGCCTACAATGAGCAGTTCTTC. It specifies CASSLWASAYNEQFF.

The sample holds a few counts of this clone. The chain joins TRBV19 to TRBJ1-5; the match to TRBD1 covers 7 bases. In germline, CDR1 is LNHDA, CDR2 SQIVND (reference sequence). V was pared by 1 base and J by 4 bases, with 10 bases of the junction left unmatched. The CDR3 spans 17 residues. CDR3 protein: CASSIGLGDSQNQPQHF. For the CDR3, the DNA is TGTGCCAGTAGTATAGGTTTAGGGGACAGTCAGAATCAGCCCCAGCATTTT.

The chain combines TRBV19 with TRBJ2-1; D may be TRBD2 (5 bases). The CDR3 is 12 residues long. The germline CDR1 and CDR2 sequences are LNHDA and SQIVND (reference sequence). V was pared by 7 bases and J by 10 bases, with 14 bases between. CDR3 in amino acids: CASTKGAGEQFF. CDR3 sequence (DNA): TGTGCCAGTACCAAGGGAGCCGGGGAGCAGTTCTTC. Full variable domain (remainder filled in from reference TRBV19 and TRBJ2-1): DGGITQSPKYLFRKEGQNVTLSCEQNLNHDAMYWYRQDPGQGLRLIYYSQIVNDFQKGDIAEGYSVSREKKESFPLTVTSAQKNPTAFYLCASTKGAGEQFFGPGTRLTVL.

Turning to this clone: This same CDR3 is encoded by further DNA sequences in the sample. The genes are TRBV7-2 and TRBJ2-2; 7 positions match TRBD1. V shed 5 bases and J 5 bases; nucleotides not matched to a gene: 2. The CDR3 has 13 amino acids. CDR1 is SGHTA and CDR2 is FQGNSA in the germline V gene. CDR3 in DNA: TGTGCCAGCAGCCTACAGGGGACCGGGGAGCTGTTTTTT. Its protein product is CASSLQGTGELFF.

This clone was observed a handful of times. The CDR3 nucleotides read TGTGCCAGCAGCGTAGGGCAGGGAAGGGGAGATACGCAGTATTTT. Residues: CASSVGQGRGDTQYF. The rearrangement joins TRBV9 to TRBJ2-3; TRBD1 is a possible D gene (5 bases). Germline V gene lookup returns CDR1 SGDLS and CDR2 YYNGEE. The CDR3 runs 15 residues. V gave up 0 bases and J gave up 5 bases, with 13 bases separating them.

The CDR3 DNA sequence: TGTGCCACCAGCAGAGATCGTCCGGGTGAGCAGTTCTTC. Translation: CATSRDRPGEQFF. The genes are TRBV15 and TRBJ2-1, with unresolved D. V lost 0 bases to trimming and J lost 9 bases, with 9 bases between them. This CDR3 is 13 amino acids long. Germline CDR1 is LNHNV and CDR2 is YYDKDF (reference sequence).

This clone was seen a handful of times. The rearrangement joins TRBV20-1 to TRBJ1-2; 8 positions agree with TRBD1. V shed 3 bases and J 8 bases; nucleotides not matched to a gene: 2. The length of the CDR3 is 11 residues. Per the germline V gene, CDR1 is DFQATT and CDR2 is SNEGSKA (reference sequence). The CDR3 sequence: CSASGQGGYTF. CDR3 sequence (DNA): TGCAGTGCTAGCGGACAGGGCGGCTACACCTTC.

The genes are TRBV5-1 and TRBJ2-5; TRBD1 matches 7 bases. The ends lost 3 bases at V and 0 bases at J; junction bases unmatched: 5. The CDR3 is 15 residues long. CDR1 and CDR2 (germline): SGHRS, YFSETQ. The chain's CDR3 is CASSSGQRNQETQYF. DNA for the CDR3: TGCGCCAGCAGCTCGGGACAGAGAAACCAAGAGACCCAGTACTTC.

The J gene is TRBJ1-1, the V gene TRBV18, with 10 nucleotides matching TRBD1. Germline-derived CDR1 and CDR2 are KGHSH and LQKENI. V dropped 4 bases and J dropped 5; count of bases not matched to a gene: 4. This CDR3 comprises 14 residues. CDR3 protein: CASSRDRGQTEAFF. The CDR3 DNA reads TGTGCCAGCTCACGAGACAGGGGGCAAACTGAAGCTTTCTTT.

V is TRBV18 and J is TRBJ2-5; a possible D gene is TRBD2 (5 bases). Trimming shortened V by 2 bases and J by 1 base, and 11 bases separated the two germline ends. Germline V gene lookup returns CDR1 KGHSH and CDR2 LQKENI. The length of the CDR3 is 15 residues. For the CDR3, the DNA is TGTGCCAGCTCACCAGGGAAGGGAGCCCAAGAGACCCAGTACTTC. As protein: CASSPGKGAQETQYF.